This passage covers 7 T cell receptor beta chains from one sample sequenced in a study of blood T cell repertoires in COVID-19. Sequenced by immunoSEQ multiplex PCR; TCRdb stores in-frame clones only, minus some. The sample has 250,000 to 350,000 clones, about nine tenths seen once. Sequencing was performed on peripheral blood. Source of these receptors: a woman aged 55-69 years with acute or convalescent COVID-19.

This chain uses TRBV7-2 with TRBJ2-1; D is undetermined. CDR1 and CDR2 from the germline V gene are SGHTA and FQGNSA. Trimming shortened V by 8 bases and J by 0 bases, and 11 bases separated the two germline ends. This CDR3 region has 14 residues. The CDR3: CASRPGSSYNEQFF. DNA of the CDR3: TGTGCCAGCCGACCAGGTAGCTCCTACAATGAGCAGTTCTTC.

This chain uses TRBV10-3 with TRBJ2-2; 11 bases are a match to TRBD2. Trimming removed 10 bases from V and 4 bases from J; junction bases left unmatched: 11. Germline loops: CDR1 ENHRY, CDR2 SYGVKD. The CDR3 runs 16 residues. For the CDR3, the DNA is TGTGCCACCTCAACTCGGACTAGCGGGTCCACCGGGGAGCTGTTTTTT. Translation: CATSTRTSGSTGELFF.

The V and J genes are TRBV7-2 and TRBJ2-1; TRBD2 is a possible D gene (7 bases). Germline V gene lookup returns CDR1 SGHTA and CDR2 FQGNSA. This CDR3 is built from 14 residues. Trimming left V 4 bases short and J 5 bases short, with 12 bases between. CDR3 in amino acids: CASSYYGGHNEQFF. DNA for the CDR3: TGTGCCAGCAGCTATTACGGGGGGCACAATGAGCAGTTCTTC.

The chain's CDR3 is CASSQPTANTEAFF. CDR3 nucleotides: TGTGCCAGCAGCCAGCCGACAGCGAACACTGAAGCTTTCTTT. The chain links TRBV3-1 (or the pseudogene TRBV3-2) to TRBJ1-1; a possible D gene is TRBD1 (5 bases). Germline CDR1 and CDR2: LGHDT and YNNKEL (reference sequence). Trimming took off 3 bases at V and 1 base at J, with 9 bases between the two ends. The CDR3 covers 14 residues.

This clone has more than one count but fewer than ten. The gene calls are TRBV5-1 and TRBJ2-7, with 8 bases matching TRBD1. V shed 2 bases, J shed 0 bases, and the junction held 7 bases outside the gene matches. Germline V CDR1 and CDR2: SGHRS, YFSETQ. The CDR3 spans 16 residues. The CDR3 region is CASSLAGGQVSYEQYF. The CDR3 DNA is TGCGCCAGCAGCTTAGCCGGGGGACAGGTCTCCTACGAGCAGTACTTC.

The J gene is TRBJ1-3, the V gene TRBV10-3; D gene unclear. The germline CDR1 and CDR2 sequences are ENHRY and SYGVKD. This CDR3 contains 13 residues. V dropped 3 bases and J dropped 0 bases, with 3 bases sitting between them. The CDR3 DNA reads TGTGCCATCAGTGACGGCTCTGGAAACACCATATATTTT. Protein sequence: CAISDGSGNTIYF.

The rearrangement links TRBV27 to TRBJ1-5; TRBD1 agrees at 8 bases. CDR1 and CDR2 from the germline V gene are MNHEY and SMNVEV (reference sequence). V trimming: 7 bases; J trimming: 0 bases; junction bases outside the gene matches: 11. The length of the CDR3 is 17 residues. The DNA for the CDR3 is TGTGCCAGCAAATCTTTGGACAGGGCGATTAGCAATCAGCCCCAGCATTTT. Amino acid sequence: CASKSLDRAISNQPQHF.